This T cell receptor beta chain is from a study of blood T cell repertoires in COVID-19. Study-level background: Samples came from the United States, Italy and Spain, spanning acute and convalescent COVID-19. T cells, B-cell-depleted T cells, or PBMCs supplied cDNA or gDNA.

Looked up from germline, CDR1 is MNHEY and CDR2 is SVGEGT. This CDR3 contains 12 residues. V gave up 4 bases and J gave up 6 bases; unmatched junction bases: 1. Generated by immunoSEQ multiplex PCR, the TCRdb table keeps only in-frame clones and is missing some. The sample records 150,000 to 200,000 clones, under 85% being singletons. The TCR sequence derives from a man aged 65 to 85 who had recovered from COVID-19. The chain links TRBV6-2 or TRBV6-3 to TRBJ1-2; 8 positions agree with TRBD1. The material sequenced was peripheral blood. CDR3 bases: TGTGCCAGCAGTTGGACAGGGAATGGCTACACCTTC. Translating it yields CASSWTGNGYTF.